These 7 T cell receptor beta chains originate from one sample sequenced in a study of T cell responses to AZD1222 COVID-19 vaccine. Profiling relied on immunoSEQ multiplex PCR, and the TCRdb table lists in-frame clones only, not all of them. The data contain about 170,000 clones, around 88% of them singletons. This sample comprised peripheral blood, obtained 28 days after the second AZD1222 dose. These receptor sequences come from an adult who received the AZD1222 COVID-19 vaccine.

The chain joins TRBV12-5 to TRBJ2-1, with D unclear. CDR3 length: 15 residues. Germline V CDR1 and CDR2: LGHNT, FRNRAP. V lost 0 bases and J 5 bases, leaving 11 bases between the germline ends. The CDR3 is CASGLVQWSNNEQFF. Here the CDR3 DNA reads TGTGCTAGTGGTTTGGTACAGTGGAGTAACAATGAGCAGTTCTTC.

The genes are TRBV25-1 and TRBJ1-2; D not certain. Trimming took off 4 bases at V and 6 bases at J, with 9 bases between the two ends. Per germline, CDR1 MGHDK and CDR2 SYGVNS. The length of the CDR3 is 12 residues. This chain's CDR3 is CASSGVRNGYTF. The CDR3 bases are TGTGCCAGCAGTGGTGTGAGGAATGGCTACACCTTC.

This chain uses TRBV3-1 (or the pseudogene TRBV3-2) with TRBJ2-3; tentative D call: TRBD2 (7 bases). The V gene lost 0 bases and the J gene lost 2 bases, with 15 bases spanning the gap. There are 17 residues in the CDR3. CDR1 and CDR2 from the germline V gene are LGHDT and YNNKEL (reference sequence). CDR3 residues: CASSQDLGGPSTDTQYF. The CDR3 DNA follows: TGTGCCAGCAGCCAAGATCTGGGGGGGCCCTCCACAGATACGCAGTATTTT.

This sequence joins TRBV4-1 and TRBJ2-7; 9 nucleotides line up with TRBD1. Germline assignment: CDR1 MGHRA and CDR2 YSYEKL. The CDR3 has 15 amino acids. V lost 0 bases and J lost 3; bases outside the gene matches: 3. The CDR3 bases are TGCGCCAGCAGCCAAGAAGGGGGACAGGGCTACGAGCAGTACTTC. This sequence encodes CASSQEGGQGYEQYF.

This chain uses TRBV12-5 with TRBJ2-7; 7 bases align to TRBD1. Germline values: CDR1 LGHNT, CDR2 FRNRAP. The CDR3 extends over 13 amino acids. The V gene end was trimmed by 7 bases and the J gene end by 2 bases; junction bases not matched to a gene: 5. This chain's CDR3 is CASATDRAYEQYF. DNA for the CDR3: TGTGCTAGTGCCACCGACAGGGCCTACGAGCAGTACTTC.

This clone was detected only once. The genes are TRBV12-3 or TRBV12-4 and TRBJ1-2, with 7 nucleotides matching TRBD1. The CDR3 runs 13 residues. With 3 bases clipped from V and 4 bases from J, the junction kept 2 bases outside the gene matches. In DNA form, the CDR3 reads TGTGCCAGCAGTTTTGGGACAGTCTATGGCTACACCTTC. Its protein is CASSFGTVYGYTF.

The gene calls are TRBV7-2 and TRBJ1-3; no firm D call. CDR1 and CDR2 from the germline V gene are SGHTA and FQGNSA. The V end lost 1 base, the J end lost 4 bases, and 11 bases lay between the germline ends. The CDR3 is 15 amino acids. The CDR3 region is CASSLVAGSGNTIYF. CDR3 in DNA: TGTGCCAGCAGCTTAGTGGCGGGTTCCGGAAACACCATATATTTT. Full variable domain (outside the CDR3, taken from reference TRBV7-2 and TRBJ1-3): GAGVSQSPSNKVTEKGKDVELRCDPISGHTALYWYRQSLGQGLEFLIYFQGNSAPDKSGLPSDRFSAERTGGSVSTLTIQRTQQEDSAVYLCASSLVAGSGNTIYFGEGSWLTVV.